This TCR beta chain was sequenced in a study of PD-L1 blockade in urothelial cancer. Study background: Blood analysis took place 3 weeks (second dose) and 6 weeks after treatment start. Study-wide points: Durable benefit was linked to greater 3-week expansion of tumor-associated blood clones.

As to time point: pretreatment peripheral blood. Turning to this clone: Antigen specificity is unknown.

Produced via immunoSEQ multiplex PCR; TCRdb's table is partial and in-frame only. The data hold 84,000 or so clones, with roughly 84% observed a single time. This TCR was recovered from a man aged 60-69 years with urothelial cancer. The starting material was PBMCs, obtained around atezolizumab (anti-PD-L1) treatment.

The CDR3: CASSSSGNKETQYF. In DNA, the CDR3 is TGCGCCAGCAGCTCCTCTGGCAATAAAGAGACCCAGTACTTC. This chain uses TRBV5-1 with TRBJ2-5; D ambiguous. This CDR3 is 14 amino acids long. Trimming took 3 bases from V and 3 from J, leaving 12 bases between them. The germline CDR1 and CDR2 sequences are SGHRS and YFSETQ. The variable domain in full, completed from reference TRBV5-1 and TRBJ2-5, reads KAGVTQTPRYLIKTRGQQVTLSCSPISGHRSVSWYQQTPGQGLQFLFEYFSETQRNKGNFPGRFSGRQFSNSRSEMNVSTLELGDSALYLCASSSSGNKETQYFGPGTRLLVL.